The 6 T cell receptor beta chains reported below all come from one sample, sequenced in a study of human T cells and chemical hapten exposure. Using its own MiXCR run on the RACE reads, TCRdb lists one record per CDR3 protein. This sample yields 200,000 to 300,000 distinct CDR3 sequences, of which about 9% are seen a single time; under 2.5% belongs to the top ten. This sample's time point: pre-sensitization, week 0. Regarding treatment: therapeutic diphenylcyclopropenone sensitization with weekly scalp DPC. The sequencing here drew on whole blood, taken in connection with sensitization to the hapten diphenylcyclopropenone (DPC). These receptors all stem from a woman in her thirties or forties with alopecia areata. Some clones in this sample may be carry-over from other donors' samples.

The V and J genes are TRBV18 and TRBJ1-6, with 8 bases identical to TRBD1. The CDR3 contains 15 residues. J gave up 7 bases and V 5 bases, and 7 bases lay outside the gene matches. Germline V gene data show CDR1 as KGHSH and CDR2 as LQKENI. CDR3 DNA: TGTGCCAGCTCAGAACAGGGGGATGCGAATTCACCCCTCCACTTT. This encodes CASSEQGDANSPLHF.

The chain has TRBV7-2 and TRBJ2-1; a weak D match, TRBD1 (6 bases). With 2 bases removed from V and 5 bases from J, the gap between germline ends came to 16 bases. Germline V gene data show CDR1 as SGHTA and CDR2 as FQGNSA. This CDR3 has 16 amino acids. The CDR3 protein is CASSLNPGAQNNEQFF. The CDR3 DNA sequence: TGTGCCAGCAGCTTAAATCCAGGGGCACAAAACAATGAGCAGTTCTTC.

This clonotype appeared once. A read error is possible here, since a much larger clone lies one base away. The chain's CDR3 is CASSYSNYNEQFF. The CDR3 region has the DNA TGTGCCAGCAGTTACTCGAACTACAATGAGCAGTTCTTC. The chain couples TRBV6-2 or TRBV6-3 to TRBJ2-1; no clear D gene. The CDR3 consists of 13 residues. V gave up 0 bases and J gave up 3 bases, with 3 bases separating them. The germline V gene has CDR1 MNHEY and CDR2 SVGEGT.

This clonotype showed up just a few times. The chain employs TRBV6-6 and TRBJ2-7; 11 positions match TRBD2. Losses at the gene ends were 5 bases for V and 7 bases for J; bases not matched to a gene: 7. The CDR3 runs 14 residues. Per germline, CDR1 MNHNY and CDR2 SVGAGI (reference sequence). The CDR3 coding sequence is TGTGCCAGCAGTATAGCGGGAGGGCCTGATGAGCAGTACTTC. Its protein is CASSIAGGPDEQYF.

The chain links TRBV12-3 or TRBV12-4 to TRBJ1-5; no clear D. The V and J ends lost 8 bases and 6 bases respectively, with 11 bases between them. The CDR3 sequence is 12 residues long. In DNA form, the CDR3 reads TGTGCCAGCCGATCCGCGGGTCAGCCCCAGCATTTT. It codes for CASRSAGQPQHF.

Here the CDR3 reads CASILDAVPYGANVLTF. As DNA, the CDR3 is TGTGCCAGCATCCTTGACGCTGTTCCCTATGGGGCCAACGTCCTGACTTTC. This chain links TRBV6-2 or TRBV6-3 with TRBJ2-6; D unclear. Germline CDR1 MNHEY, CDR2 SVGEGT. Trimming stripped 7 bases from V and 3 bases from J, with 19 bases between. This CDR3 is built from 17 residues.